This entry lists 30 T cell receptor beta chains sequenced from one sample in a study of regulatory T cells in long-lasting Graves disease. Time point indicated: persistent/refractory GD, antithyroid drugs over 5 years with positive TRAb. From PBMCs, RNA was extracted and then used to make the TCR library. To make TCR beta libraries, researchers used iRepertoire HTBI primers and Arm-PCR of CDR3 regions. One entry per CDR3 protein, called by TCRdb with MiXCR from the multiplex PCR reads. This table has 400,000 to 500,000 distinct CDR3 sequences, 20% to 25% appearing once. Source: peripheral blood mononuclear cells (PBMCs), taken when the disease was refractory, from a patient treated with antithyroid drugs. The receptors were sampled from a female donor with Graves disease.

The chain links TRBV10-3 to TRBJ2-7, with D unresolved. This CDR3 is built from 14 residues. The germline gives CDR1 ENHRY, CDR2 SYGVKD. Trimming took off 0 bases at V and 6 bases at J, with 12 bases between the two ends. The CDR3 protein is CAISESNAPTEQYF. The CDR3 coding sequence is TGTGCCATCAGTGAGTCCAACGCCCCTACCGAGCAGTACTTC.

The rearrangement links TRBV10-3 to TRBJ1-5; a possible D gene is TRBD1 (5 bases). Germline CDR1 reads ENHRY; CDR2 reads SYGVKD. V lost 0 bases, J lost 5 bases, and 11 bases lay in between. This CDR3 contains 15 residues. DNA for the CDR3: TGTGCCATCAGTGAGTCGACAGACCCCCATCAGCCCCAGCATTTT. Translating it yields CAISESTDPHQPQHF.

This sequence joins TRBV5-1 and TRBJ2-7, with unresolved D. Germline V gene lookup returns CDR1 SGHRS and CDR2 YFSETQ. The CDR3 sequence is 14 residues long. Trimming shortened V by 2 bases and J by 3 bases, and 12 bases separated the two germline ends. The CDR3 DNA follows: TGCGCCAGCAGCTTCTTTGGGCAAAACTACGAGCAGTACTTC. Its protein product is CASSFFGQNYEQYF. Using reference TRBV5-1 and TRBJ2-7 for the parts outside the CDR3, the full variable domain is KAGVTQTPRYLIKTRGQQVTLSCSPISGHRSVSWYQQTPGQGLQFLFEYFSETQRNKGNFPGRFSGRQFSNSRSEMNVSTLELGDSALYLCASSFFGQNYEQYFGPGTRLTVT.

The V and J genes are TRBV4-1 and TRBJ2-3; 14 bases line up with TRBD2. CDR1 is MGHRA and CDR2 is YSYEKL in the germline V gene. J gave up 3 bases and V 0 bases, and 2 bases lay outside the gene matches. The length of the CDR3 is 17 residues. CDR3 sequence (DNA): TGCGCCAGCAGCCAAGAAAGGACTAGCGGGAGGACAGATACGCAGTATTTT. Its translation: CASSQERTSGRTDTQYF.

This clonotype was found a few times. The rearrangement links TRBV7-2 to TRBJ1-3; the D gene is possibly TRBD1 (6 bases). CDR1 is SGHTA and CDR2 is FQGNSA in the germline V gene. The CDR3 runs to 15 residues. Trimming left V 3 bases short and J 4 bases short, with 13 bases between. CDR3 in amino acids: CASSLTTGTGNTIYF. CDR3 nucleotides: TGTGCCAGCAGCTTGACCACAGGGACCGGAAACACCATATATTTT. Drawing the rest from reference TRBV7-2 and TRBJ1-3, the complete variable domain is GAGVSQSPSNKVTEKGKDVELRCDPISGHTALYWYRQSLGQGLEFLIYFQGNSAPDKSGLPSDRFSAERTGGSVSTLTIQRTQQEDSAVYLCASSLTTGTGNTIYFGEGSWLTVV.

This clonotype was detected only a few times. The chain employs TRBV7-9 and TRBJ2-7; 8 nucleotides line up with TRBD1. The CDR3 covers 14 residues. V was pared by 7 bases and J by 1 base, with 6 bases of the junction left unmatched. The germline V gene encodes CDR1 SEHNR and CDR2 FQNEAQ (reference sequence). The CDR3 here is CASTGTGVSYEQYF. For the CDR3, the DNA is TGTGCCAGCACCGGGACAGGCGTTTCCTACGAGCAGTACTTC.

This clonotype turned up a few times. Possible read error: a much larger clone is one base away. The gene calls are TRBV20-1 and TRBJ1-2, with D possibly being TRBD1 (5 bases). Trimming shortened V by 7 bases and J by 8 bases, and 17 bases separated the two germline ends. The CDR3 has 12 residues. Germline CDR1 and CDR2: DFQATT and SNEGSKA (reference sequence). This CDR3 is CSVFRVVMGYTF. CDR3 sequence (DNA): TGCAGTGTGTTCAGGGTGGTTATGGGCTACACCTTC.

Many counts were recorded for this clonotype. The chain employs TRBV28 and TRBJ1-6, with D perhaps matching TRBD1 (5 bases). V lost 8 bases and J 6 bases, leaving 14 bases between the germline ends. There are 14 residues in the CDR3. CDR1 MDHEN and CDR2 SYDVKM come from the germline V gene. CDR3 loop: CASSTGGSNSPLHF. DNA for the CDR3: TGTGCCAGCTCAACCGGGGGATCTAATTCACCCCTCCACTTT.

This clonotype came up many times. This sequence joins TRBV7-9 and TRBJ2-5; 8 bases fit TRBD2. J was trimmed by 1 base and V by 5 bases; bases with no gene match: 3. The CDR3 runs to 14 residues. Germline V gene lookup returns CDR1 SEHNR and CDR2 FQNEAQ (reference sequence). The chain's CDR3 is CASSVSGVQETQYF. CDR3 sequence (DNA): TGTGCCAGCAGCGTTAGCGGGGTCCAAGAGACCCAGTACTTC.

This clonotype was seen a few times. This rearrangement joins TRBV19 to TRBJ2-1, with 10 nucleotides matching TRBD2. This CDR3 is 15 amino acids long. Losses at the gene ends were 3 bases for V and 6 bases for J; bases not matched to a gene: 5. Germline lookup yields CDR1 LNHDA and CDR2 SQIVND (reference sequence). The CDR3 DNA follows: TGTGCCAGTAGTATGAGCGGGGGGGACCTCAATGAGCAGTTCTTC. Its protein product is CASSMSGGDLNEQFF.

The chain links TRBV19 to TRBJ1-1; D unresolved. The germline gives CDR1 LNHDA, CDR2 SQIVND (reference sequence). The CDR3 runs 15 residues. V lost 1 base and J 4 bases, leaving 13 bases between the germline ends. The CDR3 DNA is TGTGCCAGTAGTATAGGCGGCACAATGGGCACTGAAGCTTTCTTT. This codes for CASSIGGTMGTEAFF.

The chain joins TRBV2 to TRBJ1-2, with 7 bases matching TRBD1. V shed 0 bases and J 4 bases; nucleotides not matched to a gene: 5. CDR1 is SNHLY and CDR2 is FYNNEI in the germline V gene. The CDR3 is made up of 15 amino acids. Written as DNA, the CDR3 is TGTGCCAGCAGTGAAGCGGGCAGGGGGACCTATGGCTACACCTTC. Encoded protein: CASSEAGRGTYGYTF.

The gene calls are TRBV2 and TRBJ1-6; D is unclear. V was clipped by 3 bases and J by 7 bases, with 7 bases between them. CDR1 is SNHLY and CDR2 is FYNNEI in the germline V gene. The CDR3 sequence is 13 residues long. The DNA for the CDR3 is TGTGCCAGCAGTGAGACAAAGAATTCACCCCTCCACTTT. Amino acid sequence: CASSETKNSPLHF.

This clonotype appeared many times. The rearrangement uses TRBV3-1 and TRBJ1-1, with D possibly being TRBD1 (5 bases). CDR1 is LGHDT and CDR2 is YNNKEL in the germline V gene (reference sequence). Trimming removed 5 bases at V and 5 bases at J, with 9 bases between. This CDR3 is built from 12 residues. CDR3 nucleotides: TGTGCCAGCAGCGGCGGACAAACTGAAGCTTTCTTT. Protein: CASSGGQTEAFF.

This clonotype has at least ten counts. CDR3 DNA sequence: TGTGCCAGCAGCCAGGGATTTTCCTACGAGCAGTACTTC. Translating gives CASSQGFSYEQYF. V and J are TRBV11-2 and TRBJ2-7, with D perhaps matching TRBD1 (5 bases). The CDR3 runs to 13 residues. Germline-derived CDR1 and CDR2 are SGHAT and FQNNGV. The V and J ends lost 5 bases and 1 base respectively, with 9 bases between them. The whole variable domain, remainder taken from reference TRBV11-2 and TRBJ2-7, is EAGVAQSPRYKIIEKRQSVAFWCNPISGHATLYWYQQILGQGPKLLIQFQNNGVVDDSQLPKDRFSAERLKGVDSTLKIQPAKLEDSAVYLCASSQGFSYEQYFGPGTRLTVT.

In its sample, this clonotype was seen a few times. V usage is TRBV29-1 and J usage is TRBJ1-1, with TRBD1 as a possible D gene (6 bases). This CDR3 comprises 10 residues. Germline CDR1 and CDR2: SQVTM and ANQGSEA. The ends were cut back, 7 bases at V and 7 bases at J, with 10 bases in the middle. CDR3 amino acids: CSGGASEAFF. The DNA of the CDR3 is TGCAGCGGGGGGGCCAGTGAAGCTTTCTTT.

This clonotype was seen a few times. The gene calls are TRBV7-6 and TRBJ1-5; D not certain. Trimming took off 2 bases at V and 4 bases at J, with 9 bases between the two ends. Germline CDR1 is SGHVS and CDR2 is FNYEAQ. The CDR3 consists of 14 residues. CDR3 amino acids: CASSLRQDNQPQHF. Here the CDR3 DNA reads TGTGCCAGCAGCTTACGGCAGGATAATCAGCCCCAGCATTTT.

The chain is built from TRBV6-1 and TRBJ1-2; D call uncertain. Germline values: CDR1 MNHNS, CDR2 SASEGT. The V and J ends lost 7 bases and 7 bases respectively, with 16 bases between them. The CDR3 is 13 residues long. CDR3 sequence: CASIGSVLSGYTF. The CDR3 nucleotides read TGTGCCAGCATCGGTTCAGTGCTTAGTGGCTACACCTTC.

This clonotype has more than one count but fewer than ten. The rearrangement uses TRBV3-1 and TRBJ1-6, with a tentative D call TRBD1 (6 bases). Looked up from germline, CDR1 is LGHDT and CDR2 is YNNKEL (reference sequence). The CDR3 sequence is 15 residues long. Trimming removed 1 base from V and 3 bases from J, with 7 bases in between. CDR3 residues: CASSQGTVYNSPLHF. The CDR3 DNA reads TGTGCCAGCAGCCAAGGGACAGTCTATAATTCACCCCTCCACTTT. Supplemented by reference TRBV3-1 and TRBJ1-6, the full variable domain reads DTAVSQTPKYLVTQMGNDKSIKCEQNLGHDTMYWYKQDSKKFLKIMFSYNNKELIINETVPNRFSPKSPDKAHLNLHINSLELGDSAVYFCASSQGTVYNSPLHFGNGTRLTVT.

This clonotype was observed many times. This chain uses TRBV7-3 with TRBJ2-5; D gene unclear. Germline CDR1 and CDR2: SGHTA and FQGTGA. V lost 1 base to trimming and J lost 5 bases, with 8 bases between them. This CDR3 is built from 13 residues. CDR3 loop: CASSLISGETQYF. CDR3 coding DNA: TGTGCCAGCAGCTTAATTTCCGGGGAGACCCAGTACTTC.

This clonotype was seen repeatedly, ten times or more. The CDR3 coding sequence is TGTGCCACCAGCAGAAGTCTTGCAGGGATCTCCTACGAGCAGTACTTC. Translated: CATSRSLAGISYEQYF. This chain joins TRBV15 and TRBJ2-7, with D perhaps matching TRBD1 (5 bases). CDR3 length: 16 amino acids. Trimming cost V 2 bases and J 0 bases, with 14 bases left between them. The germline V gene has CDR1 LNHNV and CDR2 YYDKDF (reference sequence).

In this sample, this clonotype turned up many times. J is TRBJ2-5 and V is TRBV6-1, with D uncertain. The germline V gene encodes CDR1 MNHNS and CDR2 SASEGT. V gave up 6 bases and J gave up 2 bases, with 7 bases separating them. This CDR3 region has 12 residues. CDR3 bases: TGTGCCAGCAGCGCGGTTCAAGAGACCCAGTACTTC. As protein: CASSAVQETQYF.

This clonotype was seen at least ten times. The chain combines TRBV29-1 with TRBJ2-7; tentatively, D is TRBD1 (6 bases). Trimming took 6 bases from V and 3 from J, leaving 18 bases between them. The CDR3 is made up of 14 amino acids. The germline V gene has CDR1 SQVTM and CDR2 ANQGSEA. The CDR3 DNA reads TGCAGCGTCCAAGACCGGGACATTGGCTACGAGCAGTACTTC. Amino acids: CSVQDRDIGYEQYF.

This clonotype was seen repeatedly, ten times or more. The CDR3 DNA follows: TGTGCCAGCAGTTACGCGGGACAGGGCAATTCACCCCTCCACTTT. It is translated as CASSYAGQGNSPLHF. The chain combines TRBV6-2 or TRBV6-3 with TRBJ1-6; 9 bases match TRBD1. The CDR3 totals 15 residues. From germline, CDR1 is MNHEY and CDR2 SVGEGT. J gave up 7 bases and V 2 bases, and 3 bases lay outside the gene matches.

In regard to this clonotype: A much bigger clone sits one base away, suggesting this may be a read error. This sequence joins TRBV20-1 and TRBJ1-1; TRBD1 might be the D (6 bases). Trimming cost V 5 bases and J 0 bases, with 13 bases left between them. CDR3 size: 14 residues. Looked up from germline, CDR1 is DFQATT and CDR2 is SNEGSKA (reference sequence). Here the CDR3 reads CSAASRGLNTEAFF. In DNA, the CDR3 is TGCAGTGCTGCGAGCAGGGGATTGAACACTGAAGCTTTCTTT.

This CDR3 reads CASSLTGGLAKNIQYF. The CDR3 DNA follows: TGCGCCAGCAGCCTGACGGGAGGGCTAGCCAAAAACATTCAGTACTTC. The chain carries TRBV5-1 and TRBJ2-4; TRBD2 agrees at 8 bases. This CDR3 is 16 amino acids long. V gave up 4 bases and J gave up 0 bases; unmatched junction bases: 6. Germline CDR1 reads SGHRS; CDR2 reads YFSETQ.

This clonotype has a handful of counts. This chain connects TRBV27 to TRBJ2-6, with D possibly being TRBD2 (5 bases). Trimming pared 6 bases from V and 12 bases from J, leaving 21 bases between. The CDR3 is 15 amino acids. The germline gives CDR1 MNHEY, CDR2 SMNVEV (reference sequence). CDR3 sequence (DNA): TGTGCCAGCAGCTCCCAAGCGGACGCCCCACCCGTCCTGACTTTC. Translation gives CASSSQADAPPVLTF.

This clonotype occurred many times. The rearrangement uses TRBV12-5 and TRBJ1-1, with D uncertain. This CDR3 is 13 amino acids long. Per the germline V gene, CDR1 is LGHNT and CDR2 is FRNRAP. Between the trimmed V and J ends, which lost 1 base and 4 bases, there was a span of 7 bases. CDR3 protein: CASGLGIGTEAFF. The CDR3 DNA follows: TGTGCTAGTGGTTTGGGGATAGGCACTGAAGCTTTCTTT.

This chain links TRBV29-1 with TRBJ2-2; TRBD1 might be the D (6 bases). The CDR3 is 12 amino acids. The germline V gene encodes CDR1 SQVTM and CDR2 ANQGSEA. Trimming cost V 7 bases and J 6 bases, with 12 bases left between them. In DNA form, the CDR3 reads TGCAGCGCATACAGGGCGGCCGGGGAGCTGTTTTTT. Encoded protein: CSAYRAAGELFF.

The chain combines TRBV3-1 with TRBJ1-2; 10 nucleotides agree with TRBD1. V trimming: 2 bases; J trimming: 9 bases; junction bases outside the gene matches: 6. CDR1 is LGHDT and CDR2 is YNNKEL in the germline V gene (reference sequence). The CDR3 loop spans 14 amino acids. The CDR3 loop reads CASSQKGQGFRYTF. The CDR3 DNA is TGTGCCAGCAGCCAAAAGGGACAGGGGTTTCGCTACACCTTC.